This T cell receptor beta chain came from a study of T cells in localized non-small cell lung cancer. Points on this clone: The antigen remains undetermined.

Study observations and caveats: In adjacent lung appeared a median around 55 of the top 100 tumor clones. One tumor region alone was sequenced, and heterogeneity therefore remains possible.

Some clones are missing from TCRdb's copy, which holds only in-frame ones; the method was immunoSEQ multiplex PCR. The sample gives more than 40,000 clones, about 88% of which show up once; around 2.5% is in the top ten. CDR3 length: 15 amino acids. V was cut by 2 bases and J by 5 bases, with 15 bases left in between. The germline V gene has CDR1 KGHSH and CDR2 LQKENI. The starting material was PBMCs, obtained before any cancer treatment. The sequence came from a man aged 40 to 70 with stage II lung adenocarcinoma. The chain joins TRBV18 to TRBJ1-1; the D gene is possibly TRBD1 (5 bases). CDR3 in amino acids: CASSPLFGADTEAFF. For the CDR3, the DNA is TGTGCCAGCTCACCATTATTTGGGGCCGATACTGAAGCTTTCTTT.